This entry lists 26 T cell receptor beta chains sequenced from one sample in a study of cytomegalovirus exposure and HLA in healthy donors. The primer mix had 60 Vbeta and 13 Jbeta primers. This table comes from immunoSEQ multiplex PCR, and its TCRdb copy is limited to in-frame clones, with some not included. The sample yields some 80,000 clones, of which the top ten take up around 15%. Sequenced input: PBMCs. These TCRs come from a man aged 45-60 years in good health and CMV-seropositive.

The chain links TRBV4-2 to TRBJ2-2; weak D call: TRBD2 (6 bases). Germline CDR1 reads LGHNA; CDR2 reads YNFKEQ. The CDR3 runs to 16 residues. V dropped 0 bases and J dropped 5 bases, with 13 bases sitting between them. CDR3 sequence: CASSQDFQGGTGELFF. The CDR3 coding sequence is TGTGCCAGCAGCCAAGATTTTCAGGGAGGAACCGGGGAGCTGTTTTTT.

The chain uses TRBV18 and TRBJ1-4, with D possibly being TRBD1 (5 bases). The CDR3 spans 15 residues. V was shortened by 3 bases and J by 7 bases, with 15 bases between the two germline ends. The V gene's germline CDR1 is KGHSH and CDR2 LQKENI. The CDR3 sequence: CASSPIREIGEKLFF. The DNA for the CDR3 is TGTGCCAGCTCACCGATCAGGGAAATCGGTGAAAAACTGTTTTTT.

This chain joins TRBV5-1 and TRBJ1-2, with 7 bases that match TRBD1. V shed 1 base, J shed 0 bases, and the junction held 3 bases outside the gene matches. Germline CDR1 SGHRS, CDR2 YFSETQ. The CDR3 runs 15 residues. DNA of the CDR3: TGCGCCAGCAGCTTGTGGGGACAGTCTAACTATGGCTACACCTTC. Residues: CASSLWGQSNYGYTF.

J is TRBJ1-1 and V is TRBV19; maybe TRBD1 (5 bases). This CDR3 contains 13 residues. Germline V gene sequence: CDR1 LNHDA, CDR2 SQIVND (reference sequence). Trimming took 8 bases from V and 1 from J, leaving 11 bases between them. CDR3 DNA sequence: TGTGCCAGTCACAGGCAATCGAACACTGAAGCTTTCTTT. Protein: CASHRQSNTEAFF.

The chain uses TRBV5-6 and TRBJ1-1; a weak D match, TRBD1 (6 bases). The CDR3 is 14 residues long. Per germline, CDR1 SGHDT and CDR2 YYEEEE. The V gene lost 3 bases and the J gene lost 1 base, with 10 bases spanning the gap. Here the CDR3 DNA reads TGTGCCAGCAGCTGGGGGCCCACGAACACTGAAGCTTTCTTT. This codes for CASSWGPTNTEAFF.

In nucleotides, the CDR3 is TGTGCCTACTACAGGGGGCTAAATTCACCCCTCCACTTT. Its translation is CAYYRGLNSPLHF. The chain uses TRBV30 and TRBJ1-6, with 9 bases that match TRBD1. Germline V gene sequence: CDR1 GTSNPN, CDR2 SVGIG (reference sequence). The CDR3 is made up of 13 amino acids. After removal of 7 bases from V and 7 bases from J, the junction contained 5 bases not matched to a gene.

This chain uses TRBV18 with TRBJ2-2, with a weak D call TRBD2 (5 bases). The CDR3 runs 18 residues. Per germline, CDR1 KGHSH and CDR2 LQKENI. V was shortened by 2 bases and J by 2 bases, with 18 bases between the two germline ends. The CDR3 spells CASSPIGDLYLNTGELFF. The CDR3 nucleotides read TGTGCCAGCTCACCAATCGGGGATCTCTACTTAAACACCGGGGAGCTGTTTTTT.

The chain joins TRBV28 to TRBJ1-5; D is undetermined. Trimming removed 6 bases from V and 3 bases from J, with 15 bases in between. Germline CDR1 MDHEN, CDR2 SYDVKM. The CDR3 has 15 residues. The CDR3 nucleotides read TGTGCCAGCAGCCCCACCCAACACTACAATCAGCCCCAGCATTTT. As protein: CASSPTQHYNQPQHF.

In nucleotides, the CDR3 is TGCGCCAGCAGCTTGACAGGGGATCAGCCCCAGCATTTT. Protein product: CASSLTGDQPQHF. V usage is TRBV5-1 and J usage is TRBJ1-5, with 7 bases identical to TRBD1. V lost 1 base to trimming and J lost 5 bases; unmatched junction nucleotides: 0. Germline CDR1 is SGHRS and CDR2 is YFSETQ. The CDR3 contains 13 residues.

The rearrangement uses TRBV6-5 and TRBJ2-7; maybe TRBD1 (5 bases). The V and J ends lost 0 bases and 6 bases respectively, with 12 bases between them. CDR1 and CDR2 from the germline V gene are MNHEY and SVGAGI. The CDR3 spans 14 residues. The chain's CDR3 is CASSYSGREGEQYF. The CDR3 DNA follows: TGTGCCAGCAGTTACTCGGGCAGGGAAGGCGAGCAGTACTTC.

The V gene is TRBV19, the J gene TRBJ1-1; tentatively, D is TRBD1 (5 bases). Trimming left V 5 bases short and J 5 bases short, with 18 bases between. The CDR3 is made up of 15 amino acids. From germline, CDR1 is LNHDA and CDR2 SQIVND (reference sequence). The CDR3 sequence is CASSPHVGGETEAFF. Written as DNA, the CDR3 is TGTGCCAGTAGTCCCCATGTGGGAGGGGAAACTGAAGCTTTCTTT. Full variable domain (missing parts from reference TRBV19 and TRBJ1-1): DGGITQSPKYLFRKEGQNVTLSCEQNLNHDAMYWYRQDPGQGLRLIYYSQIVNDFQKGDIAEGYSVSREKKESFPLTVTSAQKNPTAFYLCASSPHVGGETEAFFGQGTRLTVV.

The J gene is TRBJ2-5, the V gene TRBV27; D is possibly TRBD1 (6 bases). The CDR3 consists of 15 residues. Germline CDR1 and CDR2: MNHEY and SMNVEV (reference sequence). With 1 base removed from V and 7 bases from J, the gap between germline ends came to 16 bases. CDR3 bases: TGTGCCAGCAGTTTATTTCCGGGACAAGGAGGGACCCAGTACTTC. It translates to CASSLFPGQGGTQYF.

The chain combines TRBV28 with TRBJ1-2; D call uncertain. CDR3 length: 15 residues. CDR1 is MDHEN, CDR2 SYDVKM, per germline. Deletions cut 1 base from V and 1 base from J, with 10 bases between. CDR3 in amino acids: CASSLSGAFNYGYTF. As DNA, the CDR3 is TGTGCCAGCAGTTTATCGGGAGCGTTTAACTATGGCTACACCTTC.

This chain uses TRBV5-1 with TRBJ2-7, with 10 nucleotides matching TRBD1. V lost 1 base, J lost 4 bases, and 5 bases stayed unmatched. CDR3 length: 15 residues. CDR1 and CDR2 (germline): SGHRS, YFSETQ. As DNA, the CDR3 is TGCGCCAGCAGCTTGATGGGACAGGGGCGGTACGAGCAGTACTTC. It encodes CASSLMGQGRYEQYF.

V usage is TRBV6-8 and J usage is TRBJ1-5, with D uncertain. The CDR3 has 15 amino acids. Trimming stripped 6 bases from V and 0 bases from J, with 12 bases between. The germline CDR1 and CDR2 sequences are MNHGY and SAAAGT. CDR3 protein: CASSTVGGSNQPQHF. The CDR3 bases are TGTGCCAGCAGCACCGTGGGAGGTAGCAATCAGCCCCAGCATTTT.

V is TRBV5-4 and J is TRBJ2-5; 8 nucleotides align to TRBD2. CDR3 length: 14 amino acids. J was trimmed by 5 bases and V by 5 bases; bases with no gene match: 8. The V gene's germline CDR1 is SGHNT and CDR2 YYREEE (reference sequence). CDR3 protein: CASRFGGAAETQYF. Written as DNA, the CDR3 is TGTGCCAGCAGGTTCGGGGGGGCCGCGGAGACCCAGTACTTC.

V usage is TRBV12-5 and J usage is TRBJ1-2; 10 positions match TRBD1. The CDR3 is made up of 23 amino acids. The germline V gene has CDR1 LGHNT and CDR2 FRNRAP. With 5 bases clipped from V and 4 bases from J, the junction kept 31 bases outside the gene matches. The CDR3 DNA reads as TGTGCTAGTGGTCCCCGGGACAGGGGTGGCCTAATCTCCCCCCCTGAGACCTCCTATGGCTACACCTTC. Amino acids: CASGPRDRGGLISPPETSYGYTF.

The CDR3 DNA follows: TGCGCCAGCAGCTCCCTTGGACTAGCGGAGAACACCGGGGAGCTGTTTTTT. Encoded protein: CASSSLGLAENTGELFF. The chain carries TRBV5-1 and TRBJ2-2; 10 nucleotides align to TRBD2. V lost 3 bases to trimming and J lost 1 base; unmatched junction nucleotides: 6. This CDR3 region has 17 residues. The germline V gene has CDR1 SGHRS and CDR2 YFSETQ. The full variable domain, rest sourced from reference TRBV5-1 and TRBJ2-2, is KAGVTQTPRYLIKTRGQQVTLSCSPISGHRSVSWYQQTPGQGLQFLFEYFSETQRNKGNFPGRFSGRQFSNSRSEMNVSTLELGDSALYLCASSSLGLAENTGELFFGEGSRLTVL.

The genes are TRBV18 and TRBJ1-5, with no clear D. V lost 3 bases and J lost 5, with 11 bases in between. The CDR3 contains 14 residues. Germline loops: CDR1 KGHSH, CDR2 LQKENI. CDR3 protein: CASSPETGDQPQHF. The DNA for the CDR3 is TGTGCCAGCTCACCTGAGACGGGTGATCAGCCCCAGCATTTT.

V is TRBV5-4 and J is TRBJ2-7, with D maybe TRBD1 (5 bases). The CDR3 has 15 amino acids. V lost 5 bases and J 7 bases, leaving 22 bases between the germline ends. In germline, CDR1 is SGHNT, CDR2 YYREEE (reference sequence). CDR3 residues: CASRKLGVGVDEQYF. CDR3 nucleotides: TGTGCCAGCAGGAAGCTTGGAGTAGGGGTGGATGAGCAGTACTTC.

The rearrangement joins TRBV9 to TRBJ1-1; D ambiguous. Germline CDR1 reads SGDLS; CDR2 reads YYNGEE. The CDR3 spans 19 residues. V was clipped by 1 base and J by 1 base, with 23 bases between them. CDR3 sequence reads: CASSVYIGEADQRNTEAFF. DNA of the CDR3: TGTGCCAGCAGCGTATATATCGGAGAGGCAGACCAAAGGAACACTGAAGCTTTCTTT.

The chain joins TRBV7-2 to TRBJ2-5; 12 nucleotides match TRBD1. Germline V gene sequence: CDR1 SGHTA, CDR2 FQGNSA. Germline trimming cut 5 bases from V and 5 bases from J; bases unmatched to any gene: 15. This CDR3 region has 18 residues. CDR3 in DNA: TGTGCCAGCAGCCTGGCCCACGCCGGGACAGGGGGCGGGGAGACCCAGTACTTC. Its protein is CASSLAHAGTGGGETQYF.

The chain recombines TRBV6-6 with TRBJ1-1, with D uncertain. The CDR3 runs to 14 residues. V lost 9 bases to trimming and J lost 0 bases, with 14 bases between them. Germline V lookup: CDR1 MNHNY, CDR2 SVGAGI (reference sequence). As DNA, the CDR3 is TGTGCCAGTTATCGACTCGTAATGAACACTGAAGCTTTCTTT. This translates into CASYRLVMNTEAFF.

The CDR3 coding sequence is TGCGCCAGCAGCGCATCGACAGGGTTATCCAACAATGAGCAGTTCTTC. Translated: CASSASTGLSNNEQFF. The V gene is TRBV5-1, the J gene TRBJ2-1, with TRBD1 matching over 7 bases. CDR1 SGHRS and CDR2 YFSETQ come from the germline V gene. The length of the CDR3 is 16 residues. V gave up 4 bases and J gave up 5 bases; unmatched junction bases: 12.

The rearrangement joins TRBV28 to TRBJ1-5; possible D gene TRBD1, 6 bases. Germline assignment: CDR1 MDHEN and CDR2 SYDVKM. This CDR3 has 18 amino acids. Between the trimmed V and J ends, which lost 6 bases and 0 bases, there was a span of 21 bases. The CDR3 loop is CASSFQGDISLSNQPQHF. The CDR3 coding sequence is TGTGCCAGCAGCTTTCAAGGGGACATATCCCTTAGCAATCAGCCCCAGCATTTT.

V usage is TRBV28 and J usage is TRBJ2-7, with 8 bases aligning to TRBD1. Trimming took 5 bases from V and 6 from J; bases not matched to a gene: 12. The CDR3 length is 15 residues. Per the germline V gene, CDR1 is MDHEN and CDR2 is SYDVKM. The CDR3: CASSPTGRGQREQYF. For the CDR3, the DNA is TGTGCCAGCAGTCCTACAGGCAGGGGGCAGCGCGAGCAGTACTTC.